One TCR beta chain is described in this entry. Its antigen is currently not known. No base quality values were provided; no much bigger clone lies one nucleotide off. In the prospective study, participants were about 18 to 100 years old, resided in about two dozen geographic areas of the United States, and were enrolled through a virtual design. Cohort assignment in the prospective study relied on participant-reported clinical history from a screening survey and a study questionnaire. Mobile phlebotomists in the prospective study collected whole blood, serum and a nasopharyngeal or oropharyngeal swab from every participant. Over a roughly two-month period, participants in the prospective study had the option of providing additional blood draws and questionnaires. Before DNA extraction, blood samples from the prospective study were shipped at room temperature or frozen. This record belongs to a study of blood T cell repertoires in COVID-19 (dated by TCRdb to 2018 to 2020). Regarding the research as a whole: Recovered participants in ImmuneRACE Cohort 3 were defined by two consecutive negative NP/OP PCR tests, clearance by a healthcare professional, or resolution of symptoms. Samples came from the ongoing ImmuneRACE study (first 160 participants) plus 1,254 subjects from 6 global collaborators. Collaborator samples came from the United States, Italy and Spain and covered acute and convalescent phases of COVID-19. The prospective study material was composed of cDNA or gDNA derived from T cells, B-cell-depleted T cells, or PBMCs. Subjects who had been exposed to COVID-19, were actively infected with it, or had recovered from it provided the deeply sampled blood TCRbeta repertoires that made up the dataset. The repertoires were released in a freely available public database meant as a resource for research on the immune response to SARS-CoV-2. Sample metadata almost always included a de-identified subject ID, COVID-19 status, age in years and sex. Where available, HLA class I and class II types were taken from metadata supplied by the sample provider and were not determined by assay-based typing.

Points the paper makes about the study in general: How much clinical and demographic metadata was included differed by source and by participant, and the metadata was provided uncurated.

TCRbeta CDR3 regions were amplified from genomic DNA by means of the immunoSEQ Assay, a bias-controlled multiplex PCR. The source study handled its data this way. Within the assay, amplification of reference gene primers was used to estimate how many nucleated cells each sample contained. Sequence reads were collapsed and filtered to measure the absolute abundance of every unique TCRbeta CDR3 rearrangement. Productive Simpson clonality was computed per sample as the square root of Simpson's diversity index over productive rearrangements. The source is immuneACCESS, and TCRdb retained only in-frame sequences with V and J called. Part of the clones is not carried over; for the studies checked, unresolved V genes explain less than half of this, and the remainder is unexplained. The V and J calls and clone size were taken over from that table, and D and trimming were inferred from the DNA. The sample contains over 250,000 clones, roughly 91% of them found a single time. Clones ranked in the top ten supply under 2.5% of the sample.

The specimen was PBMCs or T cells enriched from blood (not recorded which). The sequence was collected from a woman aged 55-75 years in a cohort exposed to, infected with or recovered from COVID-19 (not recorded which).

The CDR3 here reads CASSRVGSSYEQYF. The sequenced DNA is TGTGCCAGCAGCCGAGTCGGGAGTAGTTACGAGCAGTACTTC. The chain uses TRBV3-1 (or the pseudogene TRBV3-2) and TRBJ2-7; a tentative D call is TRBD2 (6 bases match). For CDR1 and CDR2, the germline V gene (reference sequence) lists LGHDT and YNNKEL. The CDR3 runs 14 amino acids, cysteine and phenylalanine included. Only the CDR3 DNA is retained, 42 bases long and in frame from the first base. V was cut back by 4 bases and J by 4 bases, leaving a gap of 14 bases between them.